This T cell receptor beta chain was sequenced during a study of long-term antiretroviral therapy in people with HIV. Version v3.0 of the immunoSEQ assay ran at survey level. Only in-frame clones appear in the TCRdb table, and some are missing; sequencing was by immunoSEQ multiplex PCR. This table holds about 14,000 clones, approximately 88% found once. CDR1 is SGHDN and CDR2 is FVKESK in the germline V gene. The length of the CDR3 is 14 residues. The V end was cut by 0 bases, the J end by 9 bases, with 12 bases between. Worth noting for this clone: The antigen is undetermined.

The study, taken as a whole, reports: Clonotypes expanded prior to ART showed repertoire dominance at all sampled time points.

The gene calls are TRBV14 and TRBJ2-1; D not certain. The specimen was unsorted PBMCs, collected 6.2 years after starting antiretroviral therapy. The sequence was collected from a man in his forties or fifties with HIV. CDR3 in DNA: TGTGCCAGCAGCCAAGAAGTCGGATTGGTTGAGCAGTTCTTC. It is translated as CASSQEVGLVEQFF. Together with reference TRBV14 and TRBJ2-1, the CDR3 gives the full variable domain: EAGVTQFPSHSVIEKGQTVTLRCDPISGHDNLYWYRRVMGKEIKFLLHFVKESKQDESGMPNNRFLAERTGGTYSTLKVQPAELEDSGVYFCASSQEVGLVEQFFGPGTRLTVL.